The 16 T cell receptor beta chains below were found in one sample sequenced in a study of T cell responses to AZD1222 COVID-19 vaccine. Measured with immunoSEQ multiplex PCR; TCRdb has only the in-frame clones, and not every one. The table includes tens of thousands of clones, 80% to 90% detected once. Source: peripheral blood, taken on day 0 of AZD1222 vaccination. All receptors come from an adult in good health.

The V gene is TRBV6-2 or TRBV6-3, the J gene TRBJ1-5; 7 nucleotides agree with TRBD1. The CDR3 spans 17 residues. Looked up from germline, CDR1 is MNHEY and CDR2 is SVGEGT. With V trimmed by 4 bases and J by 2 bases, 11 bases remained unmatched. The CDR3 DNA follows: TGTGCCAGCAGTTCCCCGCGACAGGGTTCGGGCAATCAGCCCCAGCATTTT. This encodes CASSSPRQGSGNQPQHF.

The V and J genes are TRBV15 and TRBJ2-1; perhaps TRBD1 as D (7 bases). Germline-derived CDR1 and CDR2 are LNHNV and YYDKDF (reference sequence). This CDR3 has 15 amino acids. With 3 bases removed from V and 2 bases from J, the gap between germline ends came to 11 bases. In nucleotides, the CDR3 is TGTGCCACCAGCAGCGGCGGGACAGCCTACAATGAGCAGTTCTTC. It encodes CATSSGGTAYNEQFF.

The chain has TRBV28 and TRBJ2-1, with unresolved D. The CDR3 loop spans 13 amino acids. Germline-derived CDR1 and CDR2 are MDHEN and SYDVKM. The V gene lost 6 bases and the J gene lost 4 bases, with 10 bases spanning the gap. The DNA for the CDR3 is TGTGCCAGCAGCGGTTCTCCGTACAATGAGCAGTTCTTC. Translation gives CASSGSPYNEQFF.

This clone has just one count. This chain uses TRBV29-1 with TRBJ1-2; D is perhaps TRBD1 (6 bases). V was pared by 2 bases and J by 0 bases, with 7 bases between. The CDR3 has 13 amino acids. In germline, CDR1 is SQVTM, CDR2 ANQGSEA. This CDR3 is CSVESGANYGYTF. The CDR3 DNA reads as TGCAGCGTTGAATCAGGGGCTAACTATGGCTACACCTTC.

This clone was seen just once. CDR3 coding DNA: TGTGCCAGCAGTGGGGGACAGCTGATTCTCACCGGGGAGCTGTTTTTT. It codes for CASSGGQLILTGELFF. The chain has TRBV6-1 and TRBJ2-2; 7 nucleotides line up with TRBD1. The V gene end was trimmed by 4 bases and the J gene end by 4 bases; junction bases not matched to a gene: 9. The CDR3 has 16 amino acids. Germline CDR1 and CDR2: MNHNS and SASEGT.

The chain uses TRBV18 and TRBJ1-4; no definite D call. V was cut by 3 bases and J by 2 bases, with 1 base left in between. The CDR3 runs 12 residues. Germline V gives CDR1 KGHSH, CDR2 LQKENI. This CDR3 is CASSPTNEKLFF. In DNA form, the CDR3 reads TGTGCCAGCTCACCCACTAATGAAAAACTGTTTTTT.

This rearrangement joins TRBV6-5 to TRBJ2-7; a possible D gene is TRBD2 (6 bases). V lost 8 bases and J 2 bases, leaving 7 bases between the germline ends. The germline V gene has CDR1 MNHEY and CDR2 SVGAGI. The CDR3 length is 11 residues. The DNA of the CDR3 is TGTGCCAGCGGGACTCCCTACGAGCAGTACTTC. It specifies CASGTPYEQYF.

This chain joins TRBV28 and TRBJ1-4; D not resolved. The CDR3 has 14 amino acids. Germline CDR1 reads MDHEN; CDR2 reads SYDVKM. With 8 bases removed from V and 0 bases from J, the gap between germline ends came to 10 bases. The CDR3 spells CASSPHATNEKLFF. The CDR3 DNA sequence: TGTGCCAGCTCACCCCACGCAACTAATGAAAAACTGTTTTTT.

This chain uses TRBV7-2 with TRBJ2-7, with 11 nucleotides matching TRBD2. V gave up 1 base and J gave up 2 bases; unmatched junction bases: 4. Per the germline V gene, CDR1 is SGHTA and CDR2 is FQGNSA. CDR3 length equals 16 residues. This CDR3 is CASSLGLAGGAYEQYF. The CDR3 coding sequence is TGTGCCAGCAGCTTAGGGCTAGCGGGGGGCGCCTACGAGCAGTACTTC.

The rearrangement links TRBV10-3 to TRBJ2-7; 11 bases agree with TRBD1. The germline CDR1 and CDR2 sequences are ENHRY and SYGVKD. V lost 4 bases and J lost 3; bases outside the gene matches: 2. There are 14 residues in the CDR3. CDR3 sequence (DNA): TGTGCCATCAGTGGGGGGACAGGGGGCTACGAGCAGTACTTC. Protein sequence: CAISGGTGGYEQYF.

A word on this clone: Other DNA sequences from this sample encode an identical CDR3 as well. The chain joins TRBV5-1 to TRBJ2-7; TRBD1 aligns across 7 bases. CDR3 length equals 13 residues. The germline V gene has CDR1 SGHRS and CDR2 YFSETQ. V lost 0 bases, J lost 5 bases, and 2 bases stayed unmatched. CDR3 nucleotides: TGCGCCAGCAGCTTGGGGCAGGGGGACGAGCAGTACTTC. Translation gives CASSLGQGDEQYF.

This sequence joins TRBV4-1 and TRBJ1-2; 8 bases are shared with TRBD1. The germline V gene has CDR1 MGHRA and CDR2 YSYEKL. The CDR3 runs to 13 residues. The ends lost 4 bases at V and 8 bases at J; junction bases unmatched: 6. In DNA, the CDR3 is TGCGCCAGCAGCCGGACAGGGACGGTCGGCTACACCTTC. It is translated as CASSRTGTVGYTF.

The genes are TRBV4-1 and TRBJ2-7; no reliable D call. Per germline, CDR1 MGHRA and CDR2 YSYEKL. V lost 4 bases to trimming and J lost 3 bases, with 10 bases between them. CDR3 length: 13 residues. CDR3 region: CASSLVLNYEQYF. The CDR3 DNA sequence: TGCGCCAGCAGCCTTGTGCTGAACTACGAGCAGTACTTC.

This rearrangement joins TRBV30 to TRBJ1-2; D uncertain. The V gene lost 4 bases and the J gene lost 1 base, with 10 bases spanning the gap. The CDR3 covers 13 residues. CDR1 GTSNPN and CDR2 SVGIG come from the germline V gene (reference sequence). DNA of the CDR3: TGTGCCTGGAAGCGCCCCGTTAACTATGGCTACACCTTC. Its protein is CAWKRPVNYGYTF.

The CDR3 reads CASSMARAATEAFF. The CDR3 bases are TGTGCCAGTAGTATGGCCAGGGCGGCCACTGAAGCTTTCTTT. This rearrangement joins TRBV19 to TRBJ1-1, with D maybe TRBD1 (5 bases). Deletions cut 3 bases from V and 4 bases from J, with 12 bases between. The CDR3 length is 14 residues. Germline V CDR1 and CDR2: LNHDA, SQIVND (reference sequence).

V is TRBV2 and J is TRBJ2-3; unclear D gene. Germline CDR1 is SNHLY and CDR2 is FYNNEI. The V end lost 7 bases, the J end lost 3 bases, and 11 bases lay between the germline ends. The CDR3 runs to 13 residues. The DNA for the CDR3 is TGTGCCAGCATCCGAGGAGCGACAGATACGCAGTATTTT. It translates to CASIRGATDTQYF.